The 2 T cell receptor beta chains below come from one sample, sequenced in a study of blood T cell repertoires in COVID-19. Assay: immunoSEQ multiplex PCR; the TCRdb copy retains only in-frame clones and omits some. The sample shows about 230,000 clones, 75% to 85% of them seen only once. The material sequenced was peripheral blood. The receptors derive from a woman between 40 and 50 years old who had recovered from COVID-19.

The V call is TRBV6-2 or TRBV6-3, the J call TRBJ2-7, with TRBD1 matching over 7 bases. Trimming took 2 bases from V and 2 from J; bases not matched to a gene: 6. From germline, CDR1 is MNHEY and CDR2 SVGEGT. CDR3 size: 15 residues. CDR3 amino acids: CASSYGTDQPYEQYF. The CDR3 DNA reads TGTGCCAGCAGTTACGGGACAGACCAACCCTACGAGCAGTACTTC.

CDR3 in amino acids: CASSYIAGGPTDTQYF. The CDR3 DNA is TGTGCCAGCAGTTACATAGCGGGGGGGCCTACAGATACGCAGTATTTT. The rearrangement joins TRBV6-6 to TRBJ2-3; 11 bases map to TRBD2. The germline gives CDR1 MNHNY, CDR2 SVGAGI (reference sequence). Trimming took 2 bases from V and 3 from J; bases not matched to a gene: 4. The length of the CDR3 is 16 residues.